Below are 5 T cell receptor beta chains sequenced from a single sample in a study of CD8 T cells in Susac syndrome. RNA in amounts of about 0.45 to 1 ug was reverse transcribed with random hexamers. One entry per CDR3 protein, called by TCRdb with MiXCR from the immunoSEQ multiplex PCR reads. The top ten clones hold 0.16% of a sample with 150,000 to 180,000 distinct CDR3 sequences, 90% to 95% of them seen once. Sequenced sample: CD4+ T cells from PBMCs. Source of these receptors: a human donor with Susac syndrome.

The chain is built from TRBV29-1 and TRBJ2-1; D is perhaps TRBD1 or TRBD2 (6 bases each). The CDR3 covers 13 residues. V lost 4 bases and J lost 7, with 14 bases in between. Germline V lookup: CDR1 SQVTM, CDR2 ANQGSEA. The DNA for the CDR3 is TGCAGCGTTGTAAGGGGGGCGGGTAATGAGCAGTTCTTC. It specifies CSVVRGAGNEQFF.

V gene TRBV7-9 combines with J gene TRBJ1-3; a possible D gene is TRBD1 (5 bases). Trimming took off 5 bases at V and 0 bases at J, with 14 bases between the two ends. The germline CDR1 and CDR2 sequences are SEHNR and FQNEAQ (reference sequence). CDR3 length: 16 residues. The CDR3 is CASSPRGLGSGNTIYF. Here the CDR3 DNA reads TGTGCCAGCAGCCCCCGGGGCCTAGGCTCTGGAAACACCATATATTTT.

V usage is TRBV7-2 and J usage is TRBJ1-5, with no clear D. CDR1 is SGHTA, CDR2 FQGNSA, per germline. V was cut by 8 bases and J by 6 bases, with 14 bases left in between. There are 13 residues in the CDR3. In DNA form, the CDR3 reads TGTGCCAGCGGGGATGGGTCTCGTCAGCCCCAGCATTTT. This encodes CASGDGSRQPQHF.

The chain has TRBV19 and TRBJ2-7; D is undetermined. The CDR3 runs 16 residues. V shed 6 bases and J shed 2 bases, with 20 bases lying between them. Germline V gives CDR1 LNHDA, CDR2 SQIVND (reference sequence). In DNA, the CDR3 is TGTGCCAGTAGCGTAACACCCGCCAGCTTCGCCTACGAGCAGTACTTC. Its protein is CASSVTPASFAYEQYF. Full variable domain (missing parts from reference TRBV19 and TRBJ2-7): DGGITQSPKYLFRKEGQNVTLSCEQNLNHDAMYWYRQDPGQGLRLIYYSQIVNDFQKGDIAEGYSVSREKKESFPLTVTSAQKNPTAFYLCASSVTPASFAYEQYFGPGTRLTVT.

The gene calls are TRBV9 and TRBJ2-1, with TRBD1 as a possible D gene (7 bases). Germline V gene sequence: CDR1 SGDLS, CDR2 YYNGEE. This CDR3 has 12 residues. V shed 6 bases and J shed 9 bases, with 13 bases lying between them. The CDR3 reads CASTRGETEQFF. CDR3 coding DNA: TGTGCCAGCACCAGGGGGGAAACTGAGCAGTTCTTC.